Reported below is one TCR beta chain. Its antigen remains unidentified. Base qualities were left out, and no much larger clone turns up one base away. TCRbeta CDR3 regions were sequenced with the immunoSEQ Assay. After extraction, genomic DNA underwent amplification by bias-controlled multiplex PCR, followed by high-throughput sequencing. The study's own analysis went as follows. Collapsing and filtering of sequences were performed to quantify the absolute abundance of each unique TCRbeta CDR3 region. T cell fraction was estimated by normalizing TCRbeta template counts to usable DNA, with usable DNA measured through amplification of reference genes found in all nucleated cells. Repertoire TCRs were annotated as SARS-CoV-2-specific when V gene, CDR3 amino acid sequence and J gene were exactly matched to a known reactive TCR set. The reference SARS-CoV-2 TCR set came from MIRA and was filtered for enrichment in COVID-19-positive ImmuneCODE repertoires, removing public or cross-reactive TCRs. Based on the MIRA antigens, annotated TCRs were further analysed at the level of specific ORF or position within ORF. Breadth was defined as the number of annotated unique rearrangements divided by the total number of unique productive rearrangements, and depth was defined as the summed frequency of the annotated unique rearrangements. Group comparisons of TCR breadth used two-sided Wilcoxon rank-sum tests. Drawn from immuneACCESS, this table holds only the in-frame rearrangements with V and J called that TCRdb kept. Clones are partly lost; checked studies trace under half to an unresolved V gene and leave the rest unexplained. V, J and clone size are taken as reported in that table, and D and trimming were inferred from the DNA itself. The table for this sample lists roughly 380,000 clones; approximately 88% of them were counted only once. Approximately 4% of the sample is taken by the ten largest.

The data stem from a study of Ad26.COV2.S vaccination and SARS-CoV-2 variants (dated by TCRdb to 2020 to 2022). Background for the entire study: Donors in the vaccine arm were drawn from COV1001, a phase I-IIa trial of Ad26.COV2.S in healthy adults that was multicentre, randomized, double-blind and placebo-controlled. Ad26.COV2.S was given intramuscularly at 5x10^10 or 1x10^11 viral particles, as a single shot or as two shots 56 days apart. TCRbeta repertoire sequencing was used to assess the specificity and breadth of SARS-CoV-2-reactive T cell receptors after Ad26.COV2.S vaccination. A total of 32 samples were included in the TCR-sequenced set, comprising about 20 Ad26.COV2.S vaccine recipients, 5 placebo recipients and 8 SARS-CoV-2 convalescent individuals. Trial participants were randomized into five groups of five: low-dose or high-dose Ad26.COV2.S given once or twice, or placebo on both occasions. Investigators remained blinded to trial group allocation during experiments and outcome assessment. On the study overall, not on this receptor specifically: Vaccine and placebo recipients had comparable non-spike TCR breadth, which fits with the vaccine containing only spike. The authors noted that total T cell responses may have been underestimated by the TCR breadth and depth analyses. The study was not powered for comparison of responses between vaccine doses or regimens. After vaccination, spike-specific CD8+ and CD4+ T cell responses were reported to show substantial breadth. Spike-specific TCR breadth was higher in Ad26.COV2.S recipients than in placebo recipients (P = 0.0014).

The treatment or condition label corresponds to: about 20 received Ad26.COV2.S at low or high dose, single or two shots; several received placebo; per-sample allocation not given. For vaccine and placebo recipients, the sequenced repertoires came from samples collected on day 63 after the first injection. Cohort 1b enrolled about two dozen adults aged 18-55 years at a single site in Boston, USA, between 29 July and 7 August 2020. Ad26.COV2.S was a replication-incompetent adenovirus type 26 vector that expressed a prefusion-stabilized SARS-CoV-2 spike protein derived from the original Wuhan strain. The clonotype originates from a person aged 18-60 years who received the Ad26.COV2.S COVID-19 vaccine or a placebo. The sample here was peripheral blood, taken in a trial of Ad26.COV2.S vaccine versus placebo.

The CDR3 region has the sequence CASSQEVNGGNTGELFF. Read as DNA, the sequence is TGCGCCAGCAGCCAAGAGGTGAACGGGGGCAACACCGGGGAGCTGTTTTTT. Here the chain combines TRBV4-3 and TRBJ2-2; the D segment is perhaps TRBD1 or TRBD2, each sharing 6 matched bases. The germline V gene supplies CDR1 LGHNA and CDR2 YSLEER. The CDR3 runs 17 amino acids, cysteine and phenylalanine included. The entry retains the CDR3 DNA only, 51 bases that are in frame from base 1. Trimming takes 0 bases from V and 2 bases from J, and the germline ends sit 13 bases apart.